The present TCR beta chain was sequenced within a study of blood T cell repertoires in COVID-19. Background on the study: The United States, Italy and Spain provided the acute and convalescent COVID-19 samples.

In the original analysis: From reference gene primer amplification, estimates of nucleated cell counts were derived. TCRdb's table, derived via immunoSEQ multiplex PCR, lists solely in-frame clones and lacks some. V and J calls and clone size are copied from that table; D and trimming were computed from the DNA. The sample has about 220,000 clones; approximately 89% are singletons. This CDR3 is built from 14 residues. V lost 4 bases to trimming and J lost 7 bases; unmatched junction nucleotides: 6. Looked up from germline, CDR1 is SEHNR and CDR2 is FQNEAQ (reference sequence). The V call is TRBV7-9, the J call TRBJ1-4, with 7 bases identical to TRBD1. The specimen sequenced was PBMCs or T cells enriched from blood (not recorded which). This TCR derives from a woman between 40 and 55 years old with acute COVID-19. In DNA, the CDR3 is TGTGCCAGCAGCTACTGGGGGGACAGTGAAAAACTGTTTTTT. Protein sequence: CASSYWGDSEKLFF.